This T cell receptor beta chain was identified in a study of post-analysis software for immune sequencing data. Overall study results and limits: Patients carried roughly 5 TRBV segments more frequently than controls did, and TRBV5-6, TRBV5-1 and TRBV20-1 were among them.

This clonotype was counted between two and nine times. What it binds is not known. Every TCR beta cDNA library bore unique molecular identifiers. TCRdb reprocessed the PCR reads via MiXCR and lists one record per CDR3 protein. The sample records hundreds of thousands of distinct CDR3 sequences, less than 35% being singletons. CDR3 size: 13 residues. CDR1 and CDR2 from the germline V gene are DFQATT and SNEGSKA (reference sequence). The sample was blood. The V and J genes are TRBV20-1 and TRBJ2-1, with D hard to call. The assigned J gene may be wrong: the sequence end matches TRBJ2-7 better. The sequence was obtained from a girl under 18 with multiple sclerosis. CDR3 coding DNA: TGCAGTGAGATATCGGCGATCCACAATGAGCAGTACTTC. Amino acids: CSEISAIHNEQYF.